Below, one T cell receptor (beta chain) is given with its context. The antigen this receptor binds is unknown. A much more abundant neighbour one base away suggests this may be a read error. The label giving this sample's time point can be read as: newly diagnosed GD, antithyroid drugs for less than 3 months. RNA was extracted from PBMCs in TRIzol for both TCR sequencing and RNA sequencing. Graves' disease was diagnosed according to American Thyroid Association guidelines. The patients came from an endocrinology department in Xi'an, China. Each patient gave around 9 milliliters of peripheral blood, collected in an EDTA anticoagulant tube. Ficoll Paque Plus density gradient separation was used to isolate PBMCs, and no further T cell sorting was done. An Agilent 2100 Bioanalyzer and agarose gel were used to assess RNA quality, and a NanoDrop 2000 was used to measure RNA concentration. This sample was taken from a study of regulatory T cells in long-lasting Graves disease (dated by TCRdb to the early 2020s). Regarding the study in general: Patients with newly diagnosed Graves' disease had been on antithyroid drugs for under 3 months. This study used TCR sequencing and RNA sequencing of peripheral blood to compare persistent Graves' disease patients against newly diagnosed Graves' disease patients. The study was registered as a clinical trial and conducted in China. A total of around 35 samples were covered by TCR sequencing, comprising approximately 13 persistent and around 20 newly diagnosed Graves' disease patients.

The full study reports these points: The study examined only peripheral blood because the primary lesion, thyroid tissue, could not be accessed. Persistent patients shared more public clonotypes among themselves (approximately 2,500) than newly diagnosed patients did (approximately 970). Lower TCR Shannon entropy and fewer highly expanded clones were observed in persistent Graves' disease patients than in newly diagnosed patients, which suggested clonal expansion. TRBV28, TRBJ1-2 and TRBJ2-5 were preferentially used in persistent disease, while TRBV20-1 and TRBJ2-1 were favored in newly diagnosed disease. The authors acknowledged the small sample size as a limitation that may reduce accuracy. Only the TCR beta chain was sequenced and analyzed.

Germline trimming: 2 bases from V, 2 bases from J; junction bases outside gene matches: 10. CDR1 and CDR2 are drawn from the germline V gene (reference sequence): GTSNPN, SVGIG. From the cysteine through the phenylalanine, the CDR3 covers 16 amino acids. Solely the CDR3 DNA is kept, with 48 bases framed from the first base. Libraries were constructed by multiplex PCR. Sequencing relied on an Illumina HiSeq 4000. To build TCR beta libraries, CDR3 regions were amplified by Arm-PCR using iRepertoire HTBI primers. Before sequencing, the PCR products went through gel purification. For the original study's pipeline: Gene usage analysis of CDR3 amino acid clonotypes relied on the 62 TRBV and about 13 TRBJ segments identified across samples. Filtered high-quality paired reads were merged into contigs using COPE and FqMerger. BLAST was used to align contigs to the IMGT TRBV, TRBD and TRBJ reference genes, and CDR3 was defined following IMGT. Any clonotype with a frequency above 0.1% was classified as a highly expanded clone. Shannon entropy was used to measure repertoire diversity, and the Gini coefficient was used to measure V-J evenness. A clonotype found in more than one individual was treated as public. The raw public data were reprocessed by TCRdb itself: fastp quality trimming at Q25, MiXCR clonotype calling, in-frame beta chains only. Each entry merges the rows of one CDR3 protein and shows their most common DNA and genes. TCRdb assigned the V and J calls; the authors' analysis was not used. Here the sample has just over 600,000 distinct CDR3 sequences; around 15% occur a single time. The top ten clonotypes cover under 20% of the sample.

These same data were also listed under a study on T cells in Graves' hyperthyroidism and ophthalmopathy. Looking at the second paper: Stable Graves' hyperthyroidism was defined as no progression to ophthalmopathy during 18 months of follow-up. Hyperthyroidism patients were aged 18 to 65 years and newly diagnosed, with disease duration of less than 2 months. The study excluded patients with uncontrolled infections, other autoimmune diseases, pregnancy or lactation. Clinical symptoms, serum thyroxine and TRAb, thyroid ultrasound, and orbital computed tomography formed the basis for the diagnoses. The first round of RT-PCR for the TCR CDR3 was performed with the HTBI primer set and the Qiagen OneStep RT-PCR kit. Most expanded thyroid clonotypes (frequency above 0.001) were also found in blood, which suggests that blood repertoires may mirror thyroid immune responses. In cross-validation, a model built on a 13 V-J signature told ophthalmopathy apart from stable hyperthyroidism with 87.88% sensitivity and about 81% specificity, and in testing the same model reached 80%/75%. In validation, the model predicted progression to ophthalmopathy a median of about 6 months before onset, with roughly 70% sensitivity and more than 72% specificity. TCR V-J signatures able to tell the groups apart were searched for in a discovery cohort of 90 to 100 patients, of whom 40 to 45 had Graves' ophthalmopathy and 55 to 65 had stable Graves' hyperthyroidism. Whether ophthalmopathy could be predicted prospectively was tested in an independent validation cohort made up of 18 to 20 hyperthyroidism patients plus 17 patients who later progressed to ophthalmopathy. The 100 or so discovery patients were divided at random into training and test sets in a 7:3 ratio. Thyroid tissue and blood T-cell repertoires from over 5 Graves' hyperthyroidism patients were also compared in the study. After sampling, hyperthyroidism patients received methimazole starting at 30 mg daily, and ophthalmopathy patients received high-dose intravenous methylprednisolone. Libraries were constructed in a second round of multiplex PCR, after which size selection and purification were performed. Paired-end sequencing of the libraries was performed with 100 bp reads on an Illumina HiSeq2000. SOAPnuke was used to process the raw data, throwing out any read that contained adapters or uncalled bases, had a mean Phred below 15, or lacked an exact constant-primer or identifier match. High-quality paired reads were merged using COPE v1.2.5, and each unique nucleotide sequence was defined as a clonotype. MiTCR v1.1 was used to align the clonotypes against IMGT TRBV, TRBD and TRBJ reference segments. Analysis was restricted to V-J combinations with a frequency above 0.0001, which covered approximately 99% of repertoires. The TCS score was defined as F50 (clonal expansion) divided by E x V (chaos), with BLOSUM62-based TCRdist calculated between CDR3 peptides within each V-J. Welch's t-statistics and random forest reduced 500 to 550 V-J features to 10 to 15, which were used in a naive Bayes classifier (R e1071). Sample size was not statistically predetermined, and blinding of investigators to group allocation was not performed. According to the paper, TCR Vbeta CDR3 sequencing was carried out on some 130 peripheral blood samples, which came from around 43 ophthalmopathy, approximately 72 hyperthyroidism and roughly 17 progressor patients.

The sequence was obtained from a woman aged 25 to 39 with Graves disease. Donor details come from another sample of the same person, matched by shared clones. The source material was peripheral blood mononuclear cells (PBMCs), sampled at new diagnosis, from a patient treated with antithyroid drugs. The chain uses TRBV30 and TRBJ1-2, and TRBD1 aligns with 8 junction nucleotides. The CDR3 region reads CAWSRAGGQSNYGYTF. The DNA sequence reads TGTGCCTGGAGTCGGGCAGGGGGCCAATCGAACTATGGCTACACCTTC.